Listed here are 20 T cell receptor beta chains from one sample, sequenced in a study of molecular identifiers for immune sequencing clone quantification. Using its own MiXCR run on the PCR reads, TCRdb lists one record per CDR3 protein. The sample yields 460,000 or so distinct CDR3 sequences, less than 30% seen once. The sample taken for sequencing was naive CD8+ T cells from blood, with Jurkat cell RNA spiked in. The subset is: FACS-sorted CD8+CD4-CCR7+CD45RA+ naive T cells. The receptors were gathered from a human donor in good health. Some libraries in this study had Jurkat cell RNA spiked in.

This clonotype showed up many times. The CDR3: CASSQDKPGLWEAFF. CDR3 DNA: TGCGCCAGCAGCCAAGATAAACCAGGGCTCTGGGAAGCTTTCTTT. This rearrangement joins TRBV4-3 to TRBJ1-1, with D possibly being TRBD1 (5 bases). Germline V lookup: CDR1 LGHNA, CDR2 YSLEER. Between the trimmed V and J ends, which lost 0 bases and 8 bases, there was a span of 16 bases. The CDR3 length is 15 residues.

V and J are TRBV20-1 and TRBJ2-2; possible D gene TRBD1, 5 bases. The CDR3 length is 15 residues. Germline CDR1 reads DFQATT; CDR2 reads SNEGSKA (reference sequence). Trimming pared 0 bases from V and 2 bases from J, leaving 10 bases between. In nucleotides, the CDR3 is TGCAGTGCTAGAGATACAGGACCTAACACCGGGGAGCTGTTTTTT. Translation gives CSARDTGPNTGELFF.

This chain connects TRBV9 to TRBJ2-2; 11 nucleotides line up with TRBD2. With 3 bases clipped from V and 7 bases from J, the junction kept 5 bases outside the gene matches. The germline V gene encodes CDR1 SGDLS and CDR2 YYNGEE. The CDR3 loop spans 15 amino acids. CDR3 DNA: TGTGCCAGCAGCGAGCCGGGACTAGCGGTCGGGGAGCTGTTTTTT. Amino acid sequence: CASSEPGLAVGELFF.

This rearrangement joins TRBV5-6 to TRBJ2-2, with TRBD1 matching over 7 bases. V trimming: 5 bases; J trimming: 0 bases; junction bases outside the gene matches: 7. The length of the CDR3 is 16 residues. Germline loops: CDR1 SGHDT, CDR2 YYEEEE. This CDR3 reads CASSFGTDSNTGELFF. The CDR3 DNA follows: TGTGCCAGCAGTTTCGGGACAGATTCGAACACCGGGGAGCTGTTTTTT.

This chain joins TRBV9 and TRBJ2-5; TRBD2 agrees at 12 bases. The CDR3 covers 16 residues. V was pared by 0 bases and J by 4 bases, with 4 bases of the junction left unmatched. Germline V gene sequence: CDR1 SGDLS, CDR2 YYNGEE. As DNA, the CDR3 is TGTGCCAGCAGCGTAGGGACTAGCGGGACTGGAGAGACCCAGTACTTC. Protein product: CASSVGTSGTGETQYF.

V and J are TRBV20-1 and TRBJ2-1; a weak D match, TRBD1 (6 bases). Germline V gives CDR1 DFQATT, CDR2 SNEGSKA (reference sequence). This CDR3 contains 15 residues. Trimming removed 2 bases at V and 0 bases at J, with 11 bases between. The CDR3 is CSARSQGFSYNEQFF. The CDR3 bases are TGCAGTGCTAGATCACAGGGCTTCTCCTACAATGAGCAGTTCTTC.

Many counts were recorded for this clonotype. As DNA, the CDR3 is TGTGCCAGCAGCTCGTTTCCGAACTACGAGCAGTACTTC. It codes for CASSSFPNYEQYF. J is TRBJ2-7 and V is TRBV7-2, with D unclear. The length of the CDR3 is 13 residues. The V end lost 4 bases, the J end lost 3 bases, and 10 bases lay between the germline ends. Germline loops: CDR1 SGHTA, CDR2 FQGNSA.

V gene TRBV2 combines with J gene TRBJ1-1; maybe TRBD1 (6 bases). Germline loops: CDR1 SNHLY, CDR2 FYNNEI. The CDR3 runs 13 residues. CDR3 region: CSRQGQTNTEAFF. CDR3 DNA: TGTAGCAGGCAGGGGCAGACGAACACTGAAGCTTTCTTT.

The gene calls are TRBV30 and TRBJ2-1; D remains ambiguous. Trimming stripped 0 bases from V and 8 bases from J, with 17 bases between. Germline V gene data show CDR1 as GTSNPN and CDR2 as SVGIG (reference sequence). This CDR3 contains 15 residues. CDR3 sequence reads: CAWSVLGSFSDEQFF. The DNA for the CDR3 is TGTGCCTGGAGTGTACTGGGGTCCTTCTCGGATGAGCAGTTCTTC.

The V gene is TRBV7-9, the J gene TRBJ2-2; D could derive from TRBD1 or TRBD2 (5 bases each). Trimming pared 3 bases from V and 5 bases from J, leaving 22 bases between. The CDR3 is 18 amino acids. Per the germline V gene, CDR1 is SEHNR and CDR2 is FQNEAQ (reference sequence). CDR3 amino acids: CASSFPPPGLTRTGELFF. The CDR3 coding sequence is TGTGCCAGCAGCTTCCCTCCCCCGGGGCTCACGAGGACCGGGGAGCTGTTTTTT.

The chain combines TRBV20-1 with TRBJ2-7; 9 bases map to TRBD2. Per the germline V gene, CDR1 is DFQATT and CDR2 is SNEGSKA (reference sequence). This CDR3 region has 14 residues. Unmatched junction bases numbered 5, after V lost 0 bases and J lost 5 bases. The CDR3 protein is CSAREPGLANEQYF. As DNA, the CDR3 is TGCAGTGCTAGAGAACCGGGACTAGCTAACGAGCAGTACTTC.

This clonotype was seen at least ten times. The chain recombines TRBV7-2 with TRBJ2-7; D is uncertain. Deletions cut 5 bases from V and 5 bases from J, with 10 bases between. CDR1 and CDR2 (germline): SGHTA, FQGNSA. The CDR3 runs to 12 residues. The CDR3 spells CASSPVPDEQYF. As DNA, the CDR3 is TGTGCCAGCAGCCCCGTGCCGGACGAGCAGTACTTC.

To note about this clonotype: It may be a read error: a sequence one base away is much more abundant. V and J are TRBV12-3 or TRBV12-4 and TRBJ1-4, with D maybe TRBD1 (5 bases). The CDR3 is 17 residues long. Trimming stripped 8 bases from V and 0 bases from J, with 19 bases between. As DNA, the CDR3 is TGTGCCAGCGGTCTTACGGAGGGGATAGCAACTAATGAAAAACTGTTTTTT. This codes for CASGLTEGIATNEKLFF.

V and J are TRBV6-5 and TRBJ2-4, with 8 positions matching TRBD2. Trimming took 5 bases from V and 0 from J; bases not matched to a gene: 12. This CDR3 is built from 18 residues. The V gene's germline CDR1 is MNHEY and CDR2 SVGAGI. CDR3 amino acids: CASSIESGGPLAKNIQYF. The CDR3 DNA is TGTGCCAGCAGTATCGAGAGCGGGGGCCCACTAGCCAAAAACATTCAGTACTTC.

The rearrangement uses TRBV12-3 or TRBV12-4 and TRBJ2-2, with D perhaps TRBD2 (6 bases). The CDR3 is made up of 17 amino acids. The V gene lost 2 bases and the J gene lost 0 bases, with 13 bases spanning the gap. DNA of the CDR3: TGTGCCAGCAGTTTAATTGGAAGCGGGCCGAACACCGGGGAGCTGTTTTTT. This encodes CASSLIGSGPNTGELFF.

This chain links TRBV4-3 with TRBJ1-4; D gene unclear. Germline V gives CDR1 LGHNA, CDR2 YSLEER. V lost 0 bases and J 1 base, leaving 9 bases between the germline ends. CDR3 size: 16 residues. CDR3 in DNA: TGCGCCAGCAGCCAAGATCGCGGGTTAACTAATGAAAAACTGTTTTTT. This codes for CASSQDRGLTNEKLFF.

This chain uses TRBV11-3 with TRBJ2-3; no clear D. The CDR3 covers 16 residues. Trimming stripped 1 base from V and 2 bases from J, with 13 bases between. Germline CDR1 reads SGHNT; CDR2 reads YENEEA. CDR3 sequence: CASSLVGRPNTDTQYF. The CDR3 nucleotides are TGTGCCAGCAGCTTAGTGGGCAGACCTAACACAGATACGCAGTATTTT.

This clonotype has more than one count but fewer than ten. This chain links TRBV6-2 or TRBV6-3 with TRBJ2-7; D might be TRBD1 or TRBD2, each matching 5 bases. Germline V gene lookup returns CDR1 MNHEY and CDR2 SVGEGT. V shed 6 bases and J shed 1 base, with 16 bases lying between them. The CDR3 covers 15 residues. The CDR3 loop is CASSFGTVKSYEQYF. CDR3 nucleotides: TGTGCCAGCAGCTTCGGGACGGTGAAGTCCTACGAGCAGTACTTC.

This clonotype showed up many times. The DNA of the CDR3 is TGTGCCAGCAGCTGGAACCTGGGACAGGGGATAACAGATACGCAGTATTTT. Translation gives CASSWNLGQGITDTQYF. The chain carries TRBV5-4 and TRBJ2-3; TRBD1 matches 10 bases. Germline trimming cut 3 bases from V and 3 bases from J; bases unmatched to any gene: 10. Germline V CDR1 and CDR2: SGHNT, YYREEE (reference sequence). CDR3 length equals 17 residues.

This clonotype turned up a few times. This chain connects TRBV7-9 to TRBJ1-6; D may be TRBD1 (5 bases). CDR1 is SEHNR and CDR2 is FQNEAQ in the germline V gene (reference sequence). The CDR3 runs 15 residues. Between the trimmed V and J ends, which lost 4 bases and 6 bases, there was a span of 13 bases. CDR3 nucleotides: TGTGCCAGCAGCTCTCAGGGTTCTTCTAATTCACCCCTCCACTTT. It specifies CASSSQGSSNSPLHF.